These 30 T cell receptor beta chains originate from one sample sequenced in a study of shared clonotypes between healthy human individuals. Sequencing was performed with immunoSEQ multiplex PCR; in TCRdb, only in-frame clones are kept and a portion is missing. Found here are about 2.3 million clones, approximately 90% of them singletons; the top ten hold 0.3% to 0.4%. The sequencing sample was made of naive CD4+ T cells from PBMCs. Regarding subset: CD45RA+ positively selected. These receptors were obtained from a man in his late teens or twenties in good health. Some clones in this sample may be carry-over from other donors' samples.

The V and J genes are TRBV27 and TRBJ2-3; D gene uncertain. This CDR3 has 15 residues. V lost 1 base and J 9 bases, leaving 17 bases between the germline ends. The germline V gene encodes CDR1 MNHEY and CDR2 SMNVEV (reference sequence). The CDR3 region is CASSLWLPPVGTQYF. Here the CDR3 DNA reads TGTGCCAGCAGTTTATGGCTCCCCCCAGTAGGGACGCAGTATTTT.

The rearrangement links TRBV18 to TRBJ1-1, with 11 bases matching TRBD1. Germline V CDR1 and CDR2: KGHSH, LQKENI. V lost 2 bases and J lost 7; bases outside the gene matches: 3. The CDR3 loop spans 14 amino acids. DNA for the CDR3: TGTGCCAGCTCACCAGGACAGGGGGCGAGTGAAGCTTTCTTT. Amino acid sequence: CASSPGQGASEAFF.

A single count supports this clone. The gene calls are TRBV6-5 and TRBJ1-1, with D possibly being TRBD1 (6 bases). The germline gives CDR1 MNHEY, CDR2 SVGAGI. This CDR3 contains 15 residues. With 2 bases removed from V and 10 bases from J, the gap between germline ends came to 20 bases. CDR3 DNA sequence: TGTGCCAGCAGTTACCCATCTAGGGGGGGGCCGATAGCTTTCTTT. Its translation is CASSYPSRGGPIAFF.

V is TRBV13 and J is TRBJ2-7; D call uncertain. The V end lost 1 base, the J end lost 5 bases, and 9 bases lay between the germline ends. The CDR3 loop spans 13 amino acids. Per the germline V gene, CDR1 is PRHDT and CDR2 is FYEKMQ (reference sequence). The DNA of the CDR3 is TGTGCCAGCAGCTTAGACCGTTTCGACGAGCAGTACTTC. The encoded protein is CASSLDRFDEQYF.

The gene calls are TRBV19 and TRBJ1-2; TRBD1 is a possible D gene (5 bases). V gave up 5 bases and J gave up 0 bases, with 22 bases separating them. Looked up from germline, CDR1 is LNHDA and CDR2 is SQIVND (reference sequence). The CDR3 is 18 residues long. CDR3 nucleotide sequence: TGTGCCAGTAGTGAACACCCGGGACGAGGCGCAACTAACTATGGCTACACCTTC. This translates into CASSEHPGRGATNYGYTF.

On this clone itself: The sample has other DNA sequences that encode this CDR3 too. V is TRBV5-1 and J is TRBJ1-5; D gene ambiguous. CDR1 and CDR2 (germline): SGHRS, YFSETQ. CDR3 length equals 13 residues. Trimming shortened V by 1 base and J by 3 bases, and 5 bases separated the two germline ends. CDR3 sequence: CASSLSPNQPQHF. CDR3 sequence (DNA): TGCGCCAGCAGCTTGTCCCCCAATCAGCCCCAGCATTTT.

In its sample, this clone was seen once. This chain joins TRBV27 and TRBJ2-7; D is undetermined. From germline, CDR1 is MNHEY and CDR2 SMNVEV (reference sequence). CDR3 length: 18 amino acids. V was cut by 8 bases and J by 4 bases, with 30 bases left in between. Written as DNA, the CDR3 is TGTGCCAGCGCCGGACGGTGGGTGGAGACCCAGTGGGGATACGAGCAGTACTTC. Protein product: CASAGRWVETQWGYEQYF.

The chain employs TRBV6-1 and TRBJ2-7, with D hard to call. The CDR3 has 12 amino acids. Germline lookup yields CDR1 MNHNS and CDR2 SASEGT. Trimming cost V 2 bases and J 6 bases, with 8 bases left between them. CDR3 in DNA: TGTGCCAGCAGTGAAAGGCCGGCCGAGCAGTACTTC. It yields the protein CASSERPAEQYF.

The V and J genes are TRBV7-6 and TRBJ2-1; unclear D gene. Germline assignment: CDR1 SGHVS and CDR2 FNYEAQ. This CDR3 is 13 amino acids long. V was shortened by 0 bases and J by 10 bases, with 10 bases between the two germline ends. CDR3 nucleotide sequence: TGTGCCAGCAGCTTAGCAGCCTCCTTGGAGCAGTTCTTC. Encoded protein: CASSLAASLEQFF.

The V and J genes are TRBV29-1 and TRBJ1-2, with a weak D call TRBD1 (5 bases). The CDR3 is made up of 12 amino acids. The germline V gene encodes CDR1 SQVTM and CDR2 ANQGSEA. The V and J ends lost 4 bases and 3 bases respectively, with 9 bases between them. This CDR3 reads CSVGRDHYGYTF. CDR3 DNA sequence: TGCAGCGTTGGCAGGGACCACTATGGCTACACCTTC.

This chain connects TRBV6-1 to TRBJ1-1; perhaps TRBD1 as D (5 bases). The V gene lost 7 bases and the J gene lost 5 bases, with 17 bases spanning the gap. The CDR3 runs 14 residues. Germline CDR1 MNHNS, CDR2 SASEGT. The CDR3 region has the DNA TGTGCCAGCACTCCAATGAGGCAGGGAACTGAAGCTTTCTTT. Protein product: CASTPMRQGTEAFF.

As concerns this clone: A much larger clone sits a single nucleotide away, making a read error possible. The chain combines TRBV7-9 with TRBJ2-1, with 12 positions matching TRBD2. This CDR3 contains 15 residues. V shed 5 bases and J 2 bases; nucleotides not matched to a gene: 1. Germline V gene sequence: CDR1 SEHNR, CDR2 FQNEAQ (reference sequence). In nucleotides, the CDR3 is TGTGCCAGCAGCAGACTAGCGGGAGCCTACAATGAGCAGTTCTTC. It encodes CASSRLAGAYNEQFF.

This clone is a singleton in its sample. The chain combines TRBV7-9 with TRBJ2-3, with 9 bases aligning to TRBD1. V shed 4 bases, J shed 0 bases, and the junction held 2 bases outside the gene matches. The germline V gene has CDR1 SEHNR and CDR2 FQNEAQ (reference sequence). This CDR3 contains 15 residues. CDR3 in DNA: TGTGCCAGCAGCTGGGGACAGGGAAGCACAGATACGCAGTATTTT. It encodes CASSWGQGSTDTQYF.

This clone appeared once. V is TRBV28 and J is TRBJ2-2, with D perhaps TRBD1 (7 bases). Trimming left V 1 base short and J 7 bases short, with 19 bases between. CDR3 length: 17 amino acids. Germline V CDR1 and CDR2: MDHEN, SYDVKM. The chain's CDR3 is CASSLLARQGGGGELFF. CDR3 nucleotide sequence: TGTGCCAGCAGTTTATTAGCGCGGCAGGGGGGAGGCGGGGAGCTGTTTTTT.

The chain combines TRBV9 with TRBJ2-3; 7 bases are shared with TRBD1. Per the germline V gene, CDR1 is SGDLS and CDR2 is YYNGEE. The CDR3 spans 14 residues. With 3 bases clipped from V and 4 bases from J, the junction kept 5 bases outside the gene matches. DNA for the CDR3: TGTGCCAGCAGCGGCCGACAGGGCGCAGATACGCAGTATTTT. Encoded protein: CASSGRQGADTQYF.

This sequence joins TRBV10-2 and TRBJ1-2, with a tentative D call TRBD1 (6 bases). Germline V lookup: CDR1 WSHSY, CDR2 SAAADI. The V gene lost 11 bases and the J gene lost 8 bases, with 24 bases spanning the gap. CDR3 size: 14 residues. The CDR3 sequence: CAASGGANYQGYTF. The CDR3 nucleotides read TGCGCCGCTAGCGGGGGCGCCAACTATCAGGGCTACACCTTC.

The chain couples TRBV7-2 to TRBJ1-3; D ambiguous. With 1 base removed from V and 0 bases from J, the gap between germline ends came to 10 bases. CDR1 SGHTA and CDR2 FQGNSA come from the germline V gene. The CDR3 sequence is 16 residues long. In DNA, the CDR3 is TGTGCCAGCAGCTTAGTGGGGAGTTTCTCTGGAAACACCATATATTTT. This sequence encodes CASSLVGSFSGNTIYF.

The chain recombines TRBV6-1 with TRBJ1-2, with a possible D match to TRBD1 (5 bases). The germline V gene encodes CDR1 MNHNS and CDR2 SASEGT. V lost 3 bases, J lost 5 bases, and 13 bases lay in between. The CDR3 is made up of 14 amino acids. As DNA, the CDR3 is TGTGCCAGCAGTGAGACCGGGACGGCTTATGGCTACACCTTC. The encoded protein is CASSETGTAYGYTF.

The V call is TRBV7-6, the J call TRBJ2-7, with 8 bases aligning to TRBD1. The germline gives CDR1 SGHVS, CDR2 FNYEAQ. With V trimmed by 1 base and J by 12 bases, 8 bases remained unmatched. This CDR3 has 13 amino acids. Here the CDR3 DNA reads TGTGCCAGCAGCTTAGACGAGACAGGGGCTCGGTACTTC. Translated, it gives CASSLDETGARYF.

The chain uses TRBV6-5 and TRBJ2-7; D unclear. Germline CDR1 and CDR2: MNHEY and SVGAGI. The CDR3 runs 16 residues. V lost 2 bases and J lost 2, with 16 bases in between. The CDR3 sequence: CASSYNGPTTPYEQYF. For the CDR3, the DNA is TGTGCCAGCAGTTACAACGGACCTACGACCCCCTACGAGCAGTACTTC.

J is TRBJ2-1 and V is TRBV28; 9 bases map to TRBD1. J gave up 12 bases and V 5 bases, and 14 bases lay outside the gene matches. The germline V gene encodes CDR1 MDHEN and CDR2 SYDVKM. This CDR3 spans 15 amino acids. In DNA form, the CDR3 reads TGTGCCAGCAGTCCGCCCGGGACAGGGAAATTAGGGCAGTTCTTC. Protein product: CASSPPGTGKLGQFF.

This chain joins TRBV27 and TRBJ2-1; D gene unclear. V shed 0 bases and J shed 9 bases, with 9 bases lying between them. CDR3 length equals 13 residues. In germline, CDR1 is MNHEY, CDR2 SMNVEV (reference sequence). The CDR3 DNA reads as TGTGCCAGCAGTTTATCTATTGGAATTGAGCAGTTCTTC. It is translated as CASSLSIGIEQFF.

A note on this clone: Other DNA sequences from this sample encode an identical CDR3 as well. The J gene is TRBJ2-6, the V gene TRBV29-1, with D unresolved. Trimming removed 4 bases from V and 2 bases from J, with 9 bases in between. The V gene's germline CDR1 is SQVTM and CDR2 ANQGSEA. This CDR3 spans 14 amino acids. The CDR3 DNA is TGCAGCGTTGCGGGTGGGGCTGGGGCCAACGTCCTGACTTTC. This encodes CSVAGGAGANVLTF.

With regard to this clone: This same CDR3 is encoded by further DNA sequences in the sample. The chain recombines TRBV28 with TRBJ2-3, with D unresolved. Germline-derived CDR1 and CDR2 are MDHEN and SYDVKM. V shed 5 bases and J shed 2 bases, with 14 bases lying between them. The CDR3 contains 15 residues. CDR3 amino acids: CASSPSGSYTDTQYF. The CDR3 DNA sequence: TGTGCCAGCAGTCCTTCGGGCTCTTACACAGATACGCAGTATTTT.

The genes are TRBV5-8 and TRBJ2-3, with unresolved D. V lost 4 bases, J lost 0 bases, and 15 bases lay in between. The CDR3 has 16 residues. Germline CDR1 and CDR2: SGHTS and YDEGEE. CDR3 sequence reads: CASSPRMIPSTDTQYF. CDR3 DNA: TGTGCCAGCAGCCCTAGAATGATACCTAGCACAGATACGCAGTATTTT.

The chain employs TRBV28 and TRBJ2-7; 9 positions agree with TRBD1. The CDR3 contains 15 residues. Losses at the gene ends were 3 bases for V and 5 bases for J; bases not matched to a gene: 8. The germline V gene encodes CDR1 MDHEN and CDR2 SYDVKM. CDR3 sequence: CASSLLTGGRDEQYF. Here the CDR3 DNA reads TGTGCCAGCAGTTTGTTGACAGGGGGACGCGACGAGCAGTACTTC.

This chain connects TRBV18 to TRBJ2-5; no clear D gene. This CDR3 has 13 residues. Germline V gene data show CDR1 as KGHSH and CDR2 as LQKENI. Trimming took 3 bases from V and 4 from J, leaving 9 bases between them. CDR3: CASSPGNGETQYF. CDR3 DNA: TGTGCCAGCTCACCGGGGAACGGAGAGACCCAGTACTTC.

The V and J genes are TRBV2 and TRBJ1-1; no clear D gene. V lost 8 bases, J lost 2 bases, and 6 bases lay in between. This CDR3 region has 11 residues. In germline, CDR1 is SNHLY, CDR2 FYNNEI. The CDR3 reads CASLVNTEAFF. The CDR3 DNA sequence: TGTGCCAGCCTGGTTAACACTGAAGCTTTCTTT.

Remarks on this clone: This could be a read error, since a much larger clone is one nucleotide away. The chain employs TRBV2 and TRBJ2-7; no reliable D call. The CDR3 sequence is 11 residues long. The V gene lost 2 bases and the J gene lost 4 bases, with 3 bases spanning the gap. Germline-derived CDR1 and CDR2 are SNHLY and FYNNEI. Here the CDR3 reads CASSEQYEQYF. As DNA, the CDR3 is TGTGCCAGCAGTGAACAGTACGAGCAGTACTTC. Supplemented by reference TRBV2 and TRBJ2-7, the full variable domain reads EPEVTQTPSHQVTQMGQEVILRCVPISNHLYFYWYRQILGQKVEFLVSFYNNEISEKSEIFDDQFSVERPDGSNFTLKIRSTKLEDSAMYFCASSEQYEQYFGPGTRLTVT.

The chain couples TRBV4-1 to TRBJ1-2; D remains unclear. This CDR3 region has 15 residues. The V end lost 0 bases, the J end lost 10 bases, and 18 bases lay between the germline ends. The germline CDR1 and CDR2 sequences are MGHRA and YSYEKL. This chain's CDR3 is CASSQDFPLLDPYTF. The CDR3, as DNA: TGCGCCAGCAGCCAAGATTTTCCCCTCCTAGACCCCTACACCTTC.